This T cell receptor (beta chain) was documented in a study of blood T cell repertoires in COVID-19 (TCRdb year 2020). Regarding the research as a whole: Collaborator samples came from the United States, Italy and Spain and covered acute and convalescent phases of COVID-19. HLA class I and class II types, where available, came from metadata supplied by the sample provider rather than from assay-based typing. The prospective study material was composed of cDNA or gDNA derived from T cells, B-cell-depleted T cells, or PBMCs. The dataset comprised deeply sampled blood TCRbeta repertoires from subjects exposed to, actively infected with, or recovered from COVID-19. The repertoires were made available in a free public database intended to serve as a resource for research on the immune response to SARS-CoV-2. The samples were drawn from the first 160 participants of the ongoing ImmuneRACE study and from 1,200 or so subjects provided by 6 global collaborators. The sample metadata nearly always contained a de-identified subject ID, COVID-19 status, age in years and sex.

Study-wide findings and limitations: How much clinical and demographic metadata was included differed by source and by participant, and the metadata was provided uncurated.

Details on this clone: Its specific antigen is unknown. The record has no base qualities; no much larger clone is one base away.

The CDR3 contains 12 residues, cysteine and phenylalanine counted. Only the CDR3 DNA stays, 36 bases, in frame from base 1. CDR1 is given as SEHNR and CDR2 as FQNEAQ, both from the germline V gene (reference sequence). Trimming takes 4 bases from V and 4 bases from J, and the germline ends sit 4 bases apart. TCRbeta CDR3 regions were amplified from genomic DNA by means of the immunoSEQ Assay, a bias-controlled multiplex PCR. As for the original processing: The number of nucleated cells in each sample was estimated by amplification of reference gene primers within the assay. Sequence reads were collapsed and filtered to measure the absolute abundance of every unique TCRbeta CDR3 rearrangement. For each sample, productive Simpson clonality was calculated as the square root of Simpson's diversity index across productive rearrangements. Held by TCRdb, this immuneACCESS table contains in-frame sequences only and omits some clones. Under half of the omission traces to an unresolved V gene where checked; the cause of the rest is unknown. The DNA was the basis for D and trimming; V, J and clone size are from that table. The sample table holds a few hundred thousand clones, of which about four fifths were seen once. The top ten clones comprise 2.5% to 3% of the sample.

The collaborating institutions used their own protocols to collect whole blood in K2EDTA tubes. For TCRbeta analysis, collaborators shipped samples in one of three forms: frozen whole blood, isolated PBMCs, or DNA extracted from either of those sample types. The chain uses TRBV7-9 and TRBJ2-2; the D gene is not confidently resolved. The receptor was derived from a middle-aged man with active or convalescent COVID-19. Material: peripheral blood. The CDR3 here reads CASSSSTGELFF. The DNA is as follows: TGTGCCAGCAGCTCATCCACCGGGGAGCTGTTTTTT.